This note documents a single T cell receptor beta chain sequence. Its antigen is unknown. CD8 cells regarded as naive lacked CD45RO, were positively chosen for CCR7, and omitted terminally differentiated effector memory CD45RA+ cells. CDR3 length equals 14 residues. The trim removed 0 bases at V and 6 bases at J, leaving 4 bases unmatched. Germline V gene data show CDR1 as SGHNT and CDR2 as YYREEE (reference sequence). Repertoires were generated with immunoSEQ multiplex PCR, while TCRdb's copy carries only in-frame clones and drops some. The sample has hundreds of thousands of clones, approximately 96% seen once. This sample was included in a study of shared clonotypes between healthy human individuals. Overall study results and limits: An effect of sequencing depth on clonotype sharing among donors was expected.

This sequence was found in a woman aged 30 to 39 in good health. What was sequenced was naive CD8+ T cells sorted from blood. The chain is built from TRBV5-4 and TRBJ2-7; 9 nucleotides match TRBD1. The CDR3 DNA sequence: TGTGCCAGCAGCTTGGGGGACAGGGTGGTCGAGCAGTACTTC. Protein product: CASSLGDRVVEQYF.